Listed below are T cell receptor beta chains from one sample, sequenced in a study of graft-versus-host responses after intestinal transplantation. Their specific antigens are unknown. Repertoires were generated with immunoSEQ multiplex PCR, while TCRdb's copy carries only in-frame clones and drops some. The table lists about 110,000 clones, just over 90% of them singletons, with about 0.2% in the top ten. Sequencing was performed on unstimulated CD4+ T cells sorted from spleen or lymph node cells, taken before transplant. These receptors were collected from a human donor who was the organ donor for an intestinal transplant. CDR3s include the opening cysteine and the closing phenylalanine or tryptophan. Fields, in order: D gene, J gene, clone size, V gene, CDR3 DNA, CDR3 protein. D genes are given only for firm matches. Clone size is shown for a subset of rows, as once, few, many or a class of expanded clone.

d_call: TRBD2
j_call: TRBJ2-3
clone_size: NA
v_call: TRBV9
cdr3_nt: TGTGCCAGCAGCGTAGGTAGCGGGCCTACAGATACGCAGTATTTT
cdr3_aa: CASSVGSGPTDTQYF

d_call: TRBD2
j_call: TRBJ2-7
clone_size: NA
v_call: TRBV19
cdr3_nt: TGTGCCAGTAGTACTGAACTAGCGGGAGGTTACGAGCAGTACTTC
cdr3_aa: CASSTELAGGYEQYF

d_call: NA
j_call: TRBJ1-5
clone_size: NA
v_call: TRBV19
cdr3_nt: TGTGCCAGTAGCTTGGAATCGGGTCAGCCCCAGCATTTT
cdr3_aa: CASSLESGQPQHF

d_call: NA
j_call: TRBJ1-5
clone_size: NA
v_call: TRBV5-4
cdr3_nt: TGTGCCAGCAGCCAAGACAACAATCAGCCCCAGCATTTT
cdr3_aa: CASSQDNNQPQHF

d_call: NA
j_call: TRBJ2-5
clone_size: NA
v_call: TRBV11-2
cdr3_nt: TGTGCCAGCAGCCCGTGGACAGTGGAGACCCAGTACTTC
cdr3_aa: CASSPWTVETQYF

d_call: TRBD1
j_call: TRBJ2-1
clone_size: NA
v_call: TRBV28
cdr3_nt: TGTGCCAGCAGTACGCCGGGACAGGGAAGCAATGAGCAGTTCTTC
cdr3_aa: CASSTPGQGSNEQFF

d_call: NA
j_call: TRBJ1-5
clone_size: NA
v_call: TRBV5-6
cdr3_nt: TGTGCCAGCAGCTTGCGAACAGGGCCAAGTCAGCCCCAGCATTTT
cdr3_aa: CASSLRTGPSQPQHF

d_call: NA
j_call: TRBJ1-2
clone_size: NA
v_call: TRBV4-2
cdr3_nt: TGTGCCAGCAGCCAAGATTTCGGAGGGGGCTATGGCTACACCTTC
cdr3_aa: CASSQDFGGGYGYTF

d_call: TRBD2
j_call: TRBJ2-5
clone_size: NA
v_call: TRBV10-3
cdr3_nt: TGTGCCATCAGTGGACTAGCGGGAGAGACCCAGTACTTC
cdr3_aa: CAISGLAGETQYF

d_call: NA
j_call: TRBJ1-5
clone_size: NA
v_call: TRBV29-1
cdr3_nt: TGCAGCGTGGCCCTGAACTTTGATCAGCCCCAGCATTTT
cdr3_aa: CSVALNFDQPQHF

d_call: NA
j_call: TRBJ2-1
clone_size: NA
v_call: TRBV10-3
cdr3_nt: TGTGCCGTGAGCGAAGCGACTTACAATGAGCAGTTCTTC
cdr3_aa: CAVSEATYNEQFF

d_call: NA
j_call: TRBJ2-7
clone_size: NA
v_call: TRBV15
cdr3_nt: TGTGCCACCAGCCGGGGAGACGAGCAGTACTTC
cdr3_aa: CATSRGDEQYF

d_call: NA
j_call: TRBJ1-2
clone_size: NA
v_call: TRBV7-9
cdr3_nt: TGTGCCAGCAGCTTGAGCAGCGATTATGGCTACACCTTC
cdr3_aa: CASSLSSDYGYTF

d_call: TRBD2
j_call: TRBJ2-7
clone_size: few
v_call: TRBV6-1
cdr3_nt: TGTGCCACCAGGGACGGGCTAGCGGTTCCCCTCGAGCAGTACTTC
cdr3_aa: CATRDGLAVPLEQYF

d_call: NA
j_call: TRBJ1-4
clone_size: NA
v_call: TRBV19
cdr3_nt: TGTGCCAGTAGGACAACAACTAATGAAAAACTGTTTTTT
cdr3_aa: CASRTTTNEKLFF

d_call: NA
j_call: TRBJ1-5
clone_size: NA
v_call: TRBV10-3
cdr3_nt: TGTGCCATCAGTGCTGGGGGACAGCCCCAGCATTTT
cdr3_aa: CAISAGGQPQHF

d_call: NA
j_call: TRBJ1-4
clone_size: NA
v_call: TRBV5-1
cdr3_nt: TGCGCCAGCAGCTACAGGCTGAATGAAAAACTGTTTTTT
cdr3_aa: CASSYRLNEKLFF

d_call: TRBD1
j_call: TRBJ1-2
clone_size: NA
v_call: TRBV4-1
cdr3_nt: TGCGCCAGCAGCCAAACTTCCGGGACAGGGCTCTTATCGGGCTACACCTTC
cdr3_aa: CASSQTSGTGLLSGYTF

d_call: TRBD2
j_call: TRBJ2-7
clone_size: few
v_call: TRBV2
cdr3_nt: TGTGCCAGCAGGGTCGAGCTAGCGGGCTACGAGCAGTACTTC
cdr3_aa: CASRVELAGYEQYF

d_call: NA
j_call: TRBJ1-3
clone_size: NA
v_call: TRBV7-2
cdr3_nt: TGTGCCAGCAGCTTAGACTTTGGAAACACCATATATTTT
cdr3_aa: CASSLDFGNTIYF

d_call: NA
j_call: TRBJ2-3
clone_size: NA
v_call: TRBV5-6
cdr3_nt: TGTGCCAGCAGCCTACCACCCCTAGGGTCTGACACAGATACGCAGTATTTT
cdr3_aa: CASSLPPLGSDTDTQYF

d_call: NA
j_call: TRBJ2-5
clone_size: once
v_call: TRBV6-1
cdr3_nt: TGTGCAGCACGCCTAGCTAAACAAGAGACCCAGTACTTC
cdr3_aa: CAARLAKQETQYF

d_call: TRBD2
j_call: TRBJ2-7
clone_size: NA
v_call: TRBV19
cdr3_nt: TGTGCCAGTAGCATCAGACTAGCGGGGGGATACGAGCAGTACTTC
cdr3_aa: CASSIRLAGGYEQYF

d_call: NA
j_call: TRBJ1-2
clone_size: NA
v_call: TRBV5-1
cdr3_nt: TGCGCCAGCAGCTTGGGTTTACAGGGTGATGGCTACACCTTC
cdr3_aa: CASSLGLQGDGYTF

d_call: NA
j_call: TRBJ2-2
clone_size: NA
v_call: TRBV5-1
cdr3_nt: TGCGCCAGCAGCTTGGCCTTGCCTCAAGGGGAGCTGTTTTTT
cdr3_aa: CASSLALPQGELFF

d_call: NA
j_call: TRBJ2-5
clone_size: NA
v_call: TRBV11-3
cdr3_nt: TGTGCCAGCAGCTTACGGGCCGAAGAGACCCAGTACTTC
cdr3_aa: CASSLRAEETQYF

d_call: NA
j_call: TRBJ1-1
clone_size: NA
v_call: TRBV6-1
cdr3_nt: TGTGCCAGCAGTGAGGACCAGAACACTGAAGCTTTCTTT
cdr3_aa: CASSEDQNTEAFF

d_call: TRBD2
j_call: TRBJ2-5
clone_size: NA
v_call: TRBV7-3
cdr3_nt: TGTGCCAGCAGCCCTGGTAGTAGCGGGATGGGGGAGACCCAGTACTTC
cdr3_aa: CASSPGSSGMGETQYF

d_call: TRBD2
j_call: TRBJ2-7
clone_size: NA
v_call: TRBV7-2
cdr3_nt: TGTGCCAGCAGCTTATGGACTAGCGGGACCGACGAGCAGTACTTC
cdr3_aa: CASSLWTSGTDEQYF

d_call: TRBD1
j_call: TRBJ1-1
clone_size: NA
v_call: TRBV5-6
cdr3_nt: TGTGCCAGCAGCTTCGGACAGGTGAACACTGAAGCTTTCTTT
cdr3_aa: CASSFGQVNTEAFF

d_call: NA
j_call: TRBJ2-3
clone_size: NA
v_call: TRBV5-8
cdr3_nt: TGTGCCAGCAGCTTCTCGTCGGCGCAGTATTTT
cdr3_aa: CASSFSSAQYF

d_call: TRBD2
j_call: TRBJ2-1
clone_size: NA
v_call: TRBV19
cdr3_nt: TGTGCCAGTAGTATCTTGGCGGGAGGGCCAGGTAACAATGAGCAGTTCTTC
cdr3_aa: CASSILAGGPGNNEQFF

d_call: NA
j_call: TRBJ2-1
clone_size: NA
v_call: TRBV7-9
cdr3_nt: TGTGCCAGCAGCGCTACGATAGGGACTGAGCAGTTCTTC
cdr3_aa: CASSATIGTEQFF

d_call: TRBD1
j_call: TRBJ1-1
clone_size: NA
v_call: TRBV19
cdr3_nt: TGTGCCAGTAGTATCCCAGGGGGCGAGGGTTTGAGCACTGAAGCTTTCTTT
cdr3_aa: CASSIPGGEGLSTEAFF

d_call: TRBD1
j_call: TRBJ1-1
clone_size: NA
v_call: TRBV6-5
cdr3_nt: TGTGCCAGCAGGCAGACCAGGGACAGGGAAGCTTTCTTT
cdr3_aa: CASRQTRDREAFF

d_call: NA
j_call: TRBJ2-1
clone_size: NA
v_call: TRBV4-2
cdr3_nt: TGTGCCAGCAGTCGGAGCTATGGGGCTGAGCAGTTCTTC
cdr3_aa: CASSRSYGAEQFF

d_call: NA
j_call: TRBJ1-2
clone_size: NA
v_call: TRBV6-1
cdr3_nt: TGTGCCAGCAGCGAACAGGGATTCTATGGCTACACCTTC
cdr3_aa: CASSEQGFYGYTF

d_call: TRBD1
j_call: TRBJ2-7
clone_size: NA
v_call: TRBV28
cdr3_nt: TGTGCCAGCACCGGGACAGCGCCGTTTTGGTACTTC
cdr3_aa: CASTGTAPFWYF

d_call: NA
j_call: TRBJ2-6
clone_size: NA
v_call: TRBV28
cdr3_nt: TGTGCCAGCAGCGGGTACAGAACTGGGGCCAACGTCCTGACTTTC
cdr3_aa: CASSGYRTGANVLTF

d_call: NA
j_call: TRBJ1-5
clone_size: NA
v_call: TRBV18
cdr3_nt: TGTGCCAGCTCACAGGGGACTCAGCCCCAGCATTTT
cdr3_aa: CASSQGTQPQHF

d_call: NA
j_call: TRBJ1-3
clone_size: NA
v_call: TRBV7-9
cdr3_nt: TGTGCCAGCAGCTTGAGAGGGATCCTCTCTGGAAACACCATATATTTT
cdr3_aa: CASSLRGILSGNTIYF

d_call: TRBD2
j_call: TRBJ2-3
clone_size: NA
v_call: TRBV11-2
cdr3_nt: TGTGCCAGCAGCCTGGGACTAGCAGCTAGCACAGATACGCAGTATTTT
cdr3_aa: CASSLGLAASTDTQYF

d_call: NA
j_call: TRBJ2-7
clone_size: NA
v_call: TRBV11-2
cdr3_nt: TGTGCCAGCAGCTTAGATTTTTGGGATCTCTACGAGCAGTACTTC
cdr3_aa: CASSLDFWDLYEQYF

d_call: NA
j_call: TRBJ1-3
clone_size: NA
v_call: TRBV2
cdr3_nt: TGTGCCAGCAGCCCACAAAACCTACAGCTCTCTGGAAACACCATATATTTT
cdr3_aa: CASSPQNLQLSGNTIYF

d_call: NA
j_call: TRBJ2-1
clone_size: NA
v_call: TRBV7-3
cdr3_nt: TGTGCCAGCAGCTTAGGGAGTTATGGTGAGCAGTTCTTC
cdr3_aa: CASSLGSYGEQFF

d_call: NA
j_call: TRBJ2-3
clone_size: NA
v_call: TRBV28
cdr3_nt: TGTGCCAGCAGTTCAGGGGGCACAGATACGCAGTATTTT
cdr3_aa: CASSSGGTDTQYF

d_call: NA
j_call: TRBJ2-7
clone_size: NA
v_call: TRBV7-2
cdr3_nt: TGTGCCAGCAGCTTAGCCCCTGGGCAGGGAGGCGAGCAGTACTTC
cdr3_aa: CASSLAPGQGGEQYF

d_call: NA
j_call: TRBJ2-1
clone_size: NA
v_call: TRBV7-9
cdr3_nt: TGTGCCAGCAGCTTAGTGTCGTGGGGCGGTCCAAAAAACAATGAGCAGTTCTTC
cdr3_aa: CASSLVSWGGPKNNEQFF

d_call: NA
j_call: TRBJ1-3
clone_size: few
v_call: TRBV2
cdr3_nt: TGTGCCAGCAGAGAGGCGGGTTCTGGAAACACCATATATTTT
cdr3_aa: CASREAGSGNTIYF

d_call: NA
j_call: TRBJ2-5
clone_size: few
v_call: TRBV11-2
cdr3_nt: TGTGCCAGCAGCCCGTGGGAGACCCAGTACTTC
cdr3_aa: CASSPWETQYF

d_call: NA
j_call: TRBJ1-2
clone_size: NA
v_call: TRBV6-5
cdr3_nt: TGTGCCAGCAGGGATCATTATGGCTACACCTTC
cdr3_aa: CASRDHYGYTF

d_call: NA
j_call: TRBJ2-1
clone_size: NA
v_call: TRBV4-1
cdr3_nt: TGCGCCAGCAGCCAAGCCCGTTCCTACAATGAGCAGTTCTTC
cdr3_aa: CASSQARSYNEQFF

d_call: TRBD2
j_call: TRBJ2-4
clone_size: NA
v_call: TRBV4-1
cdr3_nt: TGCGCCAGCAGCCAAGTGGAATTAGCGGGAGTAAAGGGAGTAGCCAAAAACATTCAGTACTTC
cdr3_aa: CASSQVELAGVKGVAKNIQYF

d_call: TRBD1
j_call: TRBJ1-1
clone_size: NA
v_call: TRBV30
cdr3_nt: TGTGCCTGGAGTGCGACCGGGACAGGGAGGGGCACTGAAGCTTTCTTT
cdr3_aa: CAWSATGTGRGTEAFF

d_call: NA
j_call: TRBJ1-4
clone_size: NA
v_call: TRBV29-1
cdr3_nt: TGCAGCGTTCACATGGGGGATTTAGGTGAAAAACTGTTTTTT
cdr3_aa: CSVHMGDLGEKLFF

d_call: NA
j_call: TRBJ1-3
clone_size: NA
v_call: TRBV21-1
cdr3_nt: TGTGCCAGCAGCAAAGAGGAGTGTCTAGAGCATTCCTCTGGAAACACCATATATTTT
cdr3_aa: CASSKEECLEHSSGNTIYF

d_call: TRBD2
j_call: TRBJ2-5
clone_size: NA
v_call: TRBV11-2
cdr3_nt: TGTGCCAGCAGCTTAAGTAACAGCCGGGGGGGGACCCAGTACTTC
cdr3_aa: CASSLSNSRGGTQYF

d_call: NA
j_call: TRBJ1-6
clone_size: NA
v_call: TRBV28
cdr3_nt: TGTGCCAGCAGTTCAGGACAGAAGAAATATAATTCACCCCTCCACTTT
cdr3_aa: CASSSGQKKYNSPLHF

d_call: TRBD2
j_call: TRBJ2-7
clone_size: NA
v_call: TRBV5-1
cdr3_nt: TGCGCCAGCAGAGTCCTAGCGGGAGACGTTAACGAGCAGTACTTC
cdr3_aa: CASRVLAGDVNEQYF

d_call: TRBD2
j_call: TRBJ2-7
clone_size: NA
v_call: TRBV6-5
cdr3_nt: TGTGCCAGCAACCCAAATAGCGGGCGTACCTACGAGCAGTACTTC
cdr3_aa: CASNPNSGRTYEQYF